These 12 T cell receptor beta chains originate from one sample sequenced in a study of Ad26.COV2.S vaccination and SARS-CoV-2 variants. Described treatment: around 19 received Ad26.COV2.S at low or high dose, single or two shots; 5 received placebo; per-sample allocation not given. Sampling occurred on day 63 after the first vaccine or placebo injection. Assay used: immunoSEQ multiplex PCR; TCRdb lists only in-frame clones, some missing. The sample carries some 340,000 clones, approximately 86% recorded once. The sample in question was peripheral blood, obtained in a trial of Ad26.COV2.S vaccine versus placebo. Receptors were obtained from a person aged 18-60 years who received the Ad26.COV2.S COVID-19 vaccine or a placebo.

The rearrangement joins TRBV5-4 to TRBJ1-2, with D perhaps TRBD1 (5 bases). The CDR3 consists of 13 residues. CDR1 SGHNT and CDR2 YYREEE come from the germline V gene (reference sequence). The ends were cut back, 0 bases at V and 8 bases at J, with 11 bases in the middle. The CDR3 region has the DNA TGTGCCAGCAGCTTGGCGCAGGGCGGAGGCTACACCTTC. This translates into CASSLAQGGGYTF.

This clone was seen once. The chain combines TRBV10-3 with TRBJ2-3; 9 positions match TRBD2. The CDR3 is 15 amino acids. Per germline, CDR1 ENHRY and CDR2 SYGVKD. The V gene end was trimmed by 5 bases and the J gene end by 2 bases; junction bases not matched to a gene: 5. The CDR3 nucleotides are TGTGCCATCAGTCGAGCGGGGGGCGACACAGATACGCAGTATTTT. Translating gives CAISRAGGDTDTQYF.

This chain joins TRBV28 and TRBJ2-7, with TRBD2 identical over 8 bases. J lost 5 bases, V lost 1 base, and 13 bases had no gene match. CDR3 length: 17 amino acids. Germline CDR1 MDHEN, CDR2 SYDVKM. CDR3 protein: CASSLLVGSGVLNEQYF. In DNA form, the CDR3 reads TGTGCCAGCAGTTTATTAGTTGGTAGCGGGGTTTTAAACGAGCAGTACTTC. The full variable domain, rest sourced from reference TRBV28 and TRBJ2-7, is DVKVTQSSRYLVKRTGEKVFLECVQDMDHENMFWYRQDPGLGLRLIYFSYDVKMKEKGDIPEGYSVSREKKERFSLILESASTNQTSMYLCASSLLVGSGVLNEQYFGPGTRLTVT.

This clone appeared a single time. The chain is built from TRBV7-7 and TRBJ2-3; tentative D call: TRBD2 (7 bases). Germline V gene data show CDR1 as SSHAT and CDR2 as FNYEAQ (reference sequence). V lost 5 bases and J 1 base, leaving 16 bases between the germline ends. The CDR3 loop spans 16 amino acids. CDR3 sequence reads: CASSPGVAGGTDTQYF. The DNA of the CDR3 is TGTGCCAGCAGCCCAGGGGTTGCGGGGGGCACAGATACGCAGTATTTT.

This rearrangement joins TRBV5-6 to TRBJ1-2, with unresolved D. Germline V gene lookup returns CDR1 SGHDT and CDR2 YYEEEE. V was cut by 1 base and J by 2 bases, with 12 bases left in between. The CDR3 runs 15 residues. In DNA, the CDR3 is TGTGCCAGCAGCTTGATGGCAGCGATAAACTATGGCTACACCTTC. Amino acids: CASSLMAAINYGYTF. The complete variable domain, with remaining parts taken from reference TRBV5-6 and TRBJ1-2, reads DAGVTQSPTHLIKTRGQQVTLRCSPKSGHDTVSWYQQALGQGPQFIFQYYEEEERQRGNFPDRFSGHQFPNYSSELNVNALLLGDSALYLCASSLMAAINYGYTFGSGTRLTVV.

The V and J genes are TRBV19 and TRBJ2-2, with D possibly TRBD2 on 5 matching bases. Germline CDR1 and CDR2: LNHDA and SQIVND (reference sequence). V lost 5 bases, J lost 7 bases, and 11 bases lay in between. There are 13 residues in the CDR3. The chain's CDR3 is CASSVLASGELFF. The CDR3 bases are TGTGCCAGTAGTGTCCTAGCTAGCGGGGAGCTGTTTTTT.

A single count supports this clone. The gene calls are TRBV5-1 and TRBJ2-7; TRBD1 agrees at 8 bases. This CDR3 contains 19 residues. With 0 bases clipped from V and 0 bases from J, the junction kept 14 bases outside the gene matches. Germline CDR1 and CDR2: SGHRS and YFSETQ. CDR3 in amino acids: CASSLEGRGPSDSSYEQYF. CDR3 DNA sequence: TGCGCCAGCAGCTTGGAGGGCAGGGGGCCCAGCGATAGCTCCTACGAGCAGTACTTC. Using reference TRBV5-1 and TRBJ2-7 for the parts outside the CDR3, the full variable domain is KAGVTQTPRYLIKTRGQQVTLSCSPISGHRSVSWYQQTPGQGLQFLFEYFSETQRNKGNFPGRFSGRQFSNSRSEMNVSTLELGDSALYLCASSLEGRGPSDSSYEQYFGPGTRLTVT.

The chain uses TRBV27 and TRBJ2-3, with D perhaps matching TRBD1 or TRBD2 (5 bases each). Germline CDR1 MNHEY, CDR2 SMNVEV (reference sequence). The germline V and J ends were trimmed by 6 bases and 2 bases, with 15 bases remaining between them. The CDR3 has 15 amino acids. CDR3 protein: CASSLGDGFTDTQYF. CDR3 bases: TGTGCCAGCAGCTTGGGGGACGGCTTCACAGATACGCAGTATTTT.

The sample holds one count of this clone. The V and J genes are TRBV12-3 or TRBV12-4 and TRBJ2-7; 7 bases agree with TRBD1. The V and J ends lost 5 bases and 5 bases, in that order; junction bases with no gene match: 6. The length of the CDR3 is 13 residues. In nucleotides, the CDR3 is TGTGCCAGCAGTGCCGGGACAGTAAACGAGCAGTACTTC. This encodes CASSAGTVNEQYF.

CDR3 DNA sequence: TGCAGTGCTAGTACTTCAGGGTACAATGAGCAGTTCTTC. Protein product: CSASTSGYNEQFF. This rearrangement joins TRBV20-1 to TRBJ2-1; TRBD1 is a possible D gene (5 bases). CDR1 and CDR2 from the germline V gene are DFQATT and SNEGSKA (reference sequence). Deletions cut 3 bases from V and 4 bases from J, with 10 bases between. This CDR3 comprises 13 residues.

The genes are TRBV24-1 and TRBJ2-1; D is perhaps TRBD1 (6 bases). The CDR3 runs to 16 residues. Germline V gene lookup returns CDR1 KGHDR and CDR2 SFDVKD. Trimming took off 4 bases at V and 6 bases at J, with 18 bases between the two ends. In nucleotides, the CDR3 is TGTGCCACCAGTGACCCCAGGGGATTTGGGGCCAATGAGCAGTTCTTC. Protein: CATSDPRGFGANEQFF.

The gene calls are TRBV5-1 and TRBJ1-1; 8 nucleotides align to TRBD1. Germline loops: CDR1 SGHRS, CDR2 YFSETQ. The length of the CDR3 is 14 residues. V lost 4 bases and J lost 4; bases outside the gene matches: 6. This CDR3 is CASSVTGGVTEAFF. CDR3 coding DNA: TGCGCCAGCAGCGTAACAGGGGGAGTCACTGAAGCTTTCTTT.